Sequencing of this T cell receptor (beta chain) was carried out in a study of Tregs in tolerant kidney transplant recipients. Overall study results and limits: In tolerant patients, donor-specific Tregs outgrew total Tregs, suggesting antigen-driven expansion. Changing PCR primers prevented nucleotide comparison between some patients' samples.

CDR1 and CDR2 (germline): PRHDT, FYEKMQ (reference sequence). The CDR3 totals 14 residues. Recipients received nonmyeloablative bone marrow transplants from related graft donors, with transient mixed chimerism. Thawed PBMCs were FACS-sorted into unstimulated CD4+CD25+CD127- regulatory T cells, CD4+CD25- non-regulatory cells, CD4 and CD8 cells. To note about this clone: Its antigen is currently unknown. The CDR3 end falls 3 residues outside the read, so it is completed with the germline J gene.

Profiled with immunoSEQ multiplex PCR; TCRdb holds only in-frame clones, not every one. The sample spans 25,000 to 35,000 clones; the ten largest clones claim 1.8%. The sample here was CD4+ T cells from blood (PBMCs), taken 24 months after the transplant. The receptor was derived from a human patient who received a combined kidney and bone marrow transplant. Some T cells may be transferred from the graft donor. The chain uses TRBV13 and TRBJ1-3, with TRBD1 matching over 9 bases. The sequenced CDR3 bases are TGTGCCAGCAGCTCCAGGGACAGGGTAGGCGCC. It yields the protein CASSSRDRVGA. The whole CDR3 protein reads CASSSRDRVGAIYF.